The rows below give T cell receptor beta chains drawn from one sample of a study of CD8 T cell repertoires and HIV-1 epitope variants. Libraries were prepared by immunoSEQ multiplex PCR; TCRdb keeps only in-frame clonotypes and omits some of them. Of 3,000 to 4,000 clones in the sample, roughly 70% were seen once. These receptors have no known antigen. Sequenced input: cultured CD8+ T cells derived from PBMCs. The receptors originated from a male donor with HIV. Each CDR3 is given with its conserved first and last residue. D genes are given only for firm matches. The size entry is marked missing in some rows and otherwise reads once, few, many or a size class.

>once|-|TRBJ2-7|TRBV16
TGTGCCAGCAGTCACGGACAGAAGAGCTCCTACGAGCAGTACTTC
CASSHGQKSSYEQYF
>-|TRBD2|TRBJ2-7|TRBV6-6
TGTGCCAGCAGCCGTCTAACTAGCGGTGCATCGTACGAGCAGTACTTC
CASSRLTSGASYEQYF
>-|TRBD2|TRBJ2-1|TRBV10-3
TGTGCCATCAGTGAAGCGGGAGGGTCCCCGTCCTACAATGAGCAGTTCTTC
CAISEAGGSPSYNEQFF
>-|-|TRBJ2-7|TRBV9
TGTGCCAGCAGCGACGACTACCTTGGGAACTACGAGCAGTACTTC
CASSDDYLGNYEQYF
>-|-|TRBJ2-1|TRBV19
TGTGCCAGTAGTCCGGACTTTTCCTCCTACAATGAGCAGTTCTTC
CASSPDFSSYNEQFF
>-|TRBD1|TRBJ1-2|TRBV28
TGTGCCAGCATGCCGACAGGGACTTCACCTTATGGCTACACCTTC
CASMPTGTSPYGYTF
>-|-|TRBJ2-1|TRBV6-1
TGTGCCAGCAGTGCTAGGGACTCCTACAATGAGCAGTTCTTC
CASSARDSYNEQFF
>large|TRBD1|TRBJ2-7|TRBV6-1
TGTGCCAGCAGACAGGGGGCTTCCTCCTACGAGCAGTACTTC
CASRQGASSYEQYF
>-|TRBD1|TRBJ2-4|TRBV29-1
TGCAGCGTTGGCCCCAGGGGGCAGGGAAACATTCAGTACTTC
CSVGPRGQGNIQYF
>-|-|TRBJ2-5|TRBV25-1
TGTGCCAGCAGTGAGACCGTGAAGGGCGAGACCCAGTACTTC
CASSETVKGETQYF
>-|-|TRBJ1-5|TRBV4-1
TGCGCCAGCAGCCCCCCTTTAGCGAGTTTTCAGCCCCAGCATTTT
CASSPPLASFQPQHF
>few|TRBD1|TRBJ1-2|TRBV5-1
TGCGCCAGCAGCTCGGTTACAGGGGACGGTGGCTACACCTTC
CASSSVTGDGGYTF
>-|-|TRBJ2-5|TRBV7-3
TGTGCCAGCAGCTTAAATGGCGGGGTAGAGACCCAGTACTTC
CASSLNGGVETQYF